This is a list of T cell receptor beta chains from one sample in a study of metastatic and nonmetastatic thyroid tumors. TCRdb re-analyzed the PCR reads through MiXCR. The sample lists approximately 24,000 clones, about 20% occurring once. The sample taken for sequencing was blood. Source of these receptors: a male donor with papillary thyroid cancer or a benign thyroid nodule (not recorded which). Some clones in this sample may be carry-over from other donors' samples. CDR3s include the opening cysteine and the closing phenylalanine or tryptophan. D genes are given only for firm matches. Clone size, where shown, is once, few, many, or a class for clones that have expanded.

v_gene	abundance	d_gene	j_gene	CDR3aa	CDR3nt
TRBV2	many	TRBD1	TRBJ1-1	CASTDRGNTEAFF	TGTGCCAGCACCGACAGGGGGAACACTGAAGCTTTCTTT
TRBV12-3/TRBV12-4	many	.	TRBJ2-2	CAILRSGTKDTGELFF	TGTGCCATCCTCCGTTCCGGGACGAAAGACACCGGGGAGCTGTTTTTT
TRBV5-5	many	.	TRBJ1-1	CASSLLRAGDTEAFF	TGTGCCAGCAGCTTGCTGAGGGCCGGGGACACTGAAGCTTTCTTT
TRBV28	many	.	TRBJ1-2	CASRLAVSISNYGYTF	TGTGCCAGCAGGTTGGCAGTTTCAATTTCTAACTATGGCTACACCTTC
TRBV7-9	many	.	TRBJ1-2	CASSPGGGGYTF	TGTGCCAGCAGCCCCGGGGGGGGTGGCTACACCTTC
TRBV10-2	many	TRBD1	TRBJ1-5	CASSTGQALPQHF	TGCGCCAGCAGTACGGGACAGGCTTTGCCCCAGCATTTT
TRBV28	many	.	TRBJ1-2	CASSLPPRGYTF	TGTGCCAGCAGTTTACCCCCTAGGGGCTACACCTTC
TRBV11-3	.	.	TRBJ2-2	CGRSTRAGKGTGELFF	TGTGGCCGCAGCACCCGGGCAGGGAAAGGCACCGGGGAGCTGTTTTTT
TRBV7-3	many	.	TRBJ2-3	CASSKGSTDTQYF	TGTGCCAGCAGCAAAGGCAGCACAGATACGCAGTATTTT
TRBV5-1	many	.	TRBJ2-7	CASSTYGSPRDEQYF	TGCGCCAGCAGTACGTACGGGTCCCCCAGGGACGAGCAGTACTTC
TRBV4-1	many	.	TRBJ2-2	CARSRPGPMNTGELFF	TGCGCCCGCAGCCGACCGGGACCGATGAACACCGGGGAGCTGTTTTTT
TRBV28	many	.	TRBJ2-1	CASSFITEQFF	TGTGCCAGCAGTTTTATCACTGAGCAGTTCTTC
TRBV6-1	few	TRBD2	TRBJ2-1	CASSDISGRARAYNEQFF	TGTGCCAGCAGTGATATTAGCGGGAGGGCCAGGGCCTACAATGAGCAGTTCTTC
TRBV4-1	many	.	TRBJ1-5	CASSQDYKRRQPQHF	TGCGCCAGCAGCCAAGATTATAAGAGGAGACAGCCCCAGCATTTT
TRBV2	.	.	TRBJ1-2	CASSEVVLVGGVGYTF	TGTGCCAGCAGTGAAGTCGTTTTGGTAGGGGGGGTTGGCTACACCTTC
TRBV7-9	many	TRBD2	TRBJ2-5	CASSPHSGRYQETQYF	TGTGCCAGCAGCCCGCATAGCGGGAGGTACCAAGAGACCCAGTACTTC
TRBV9	many	.	TRBJ2-3	CASSVDQEMRGGSTDTQYF	TGTGCCAGCAGCGTAGACCAGGAGATGAGGGGCGGGAGCACAGATACGCAGTATTTT
TRBV6-1	many	.	TRBJ2-7	CASSFGTSYEQYF	TGTGCCAGCAGTTTCGGGACCTCCTACGAGCAGTACTTC
TRBV28	.	.	TRBJ2-4	CASSSLGQLAKNIQYF	TGTGCCAGCAGTAGCCTGGGGCAGCTCGCCAAAAACATTCAGTACTTC
TRBV19	.	.	TRBJ1-5	CASSIAQGSKPQHF	TGTGCCAGTAGTATCGCACAGGGAAGTAAGCCCCAGCATTTT
TRBV6-1	many	.	TRBJ1-2	CASKANYGYTF	TGTGCCAGCAAGGCCAACTATGGCTACACCTTC
TRBV20-1	many	.	TRBJ1-1	CSAGGGTMNTEAFF	TGCAGTGCTGGGGGGGGGACCATGAACACTGAAGCTTTCTTT
TRBV7-8	many	TRBD1	TRBJ2-7	CASSSGTGQGSYEQYF	TGTGCCAGCAGCTCCGGGACAGGGCAGGGCTCCTACGAGCAGTACTTC
TRBV4-1	many	.	TRBJ1-1	CASSQDGAYRVMGNTEAFF	TGCGCCAGCAGCCAAGACGGAGCATACAGGGTCATGGGAAACACTGAAGCTTTCTTT
TRBV3-1	many	TRBD2	TRBJ2-3	CASSPGLAVTDTQYF	TGTGCCAGCAGCCCGGGGCTAGCGGTCACAGATACGCAGTATTTT
TRBV9	many	.	TRBJ1-2	CASSVAQDGTNYGYTF	TGTGCCAGCAGCGTAGCTCAGGACGGGACCAACTATGGCTACACCTTC
TRBV28	many	.	TRBJ1-2	CASSLSGRGRGYTF	TGTGCCAGCAGTTTATCAGGCAGGGGCCGAGGCTACACCTTC
TRBV4-2	many	.	TRBJ1-2	CASSQEGGAGYGYTF	TGTGCCAGCAGCCAAGAGGGGGGCGCTGGCTATGGCTACACCTTC
TRBV11-2	.	.	TRBJ1-3	CARSSKWLAARLGNTIDF	TGTGCCAGGAGCTCAAAATGGCTCGCGGCTCGACTTGGAAACACCATAGATTTT